A selection of T cell receptor beta chains follows, all from one sample in a study of human T cells and chemical hapten exposure. TCRdb recomputed calls from the RACE reads with MiXCR, one row per CDR3 protein. The sample yields some 38,000 distinct CDR3 sequences, 6% to 9.5% seen once. This specimen was whole blood, taken in connection with sensitization to the hapten diphenylcyclopropenone (DPC). The receptors originated from a woman between 50 and 59 years old with alopecia areata. Some clones in this sample may be carry-over from other donors' samples. Both conserved end residues are part of each CDR3. Rows give clone size only sometimes, using once, few, many, or a class for an expanded clone.

>TRBV6-5|14|.|TRBJ2-3
CASRGLAALDTQYF
>TRBV4-2|13|many|TRBJ2-5
CASSLAGGGTQYF
>TRBV25-1|15|few|TRBJ2-3
CATHPGVGGVDTQYF
>TRBV7-7|14|.|TRBJ2-3
CASSLTGRGGTQYF
>TRBV13|18|many|TRBJ2-5
CASSRRTGGPMIQETQYF
>TRBV5-4|14|few|TRBJ2-1
CASSWGLAGNEQFF
>TRBV11-3|14|many|TRBJ2-5
CASSLGRSEETQYF
>TRBV12-3/TRBV12-4|17|few|TRBJ2-6
CASRTSGTGVWANVLTF
>TRBV29-1|12|.|TRBJ1-4
CSVFGVEEKLFF
>TRBV7-9|12|many|TRBJ1-1
CASSLGTGEAFF
>TRBV10-3|14|many|TRBJ1-1
CAISESGLPTEAFF
>TRBV10-1|14|.|TRBJ2-3
CASSASGSTDTQYF
>TRBV18|14|many|TRBJ2-7
CASSPLGQGGEQYF
>TRBV5-1|18|few|TRBJ2-1
CASSLRTSGASSYNEQFF
>TRBV19|15|few|TRBJ2-7
CASSISQHTTYEQYF